A single sample gave rise to the 21 T cell receptor beta chains below, sequenced in a study of T cell responses to AZD1222 COVID-19 vaccine. Profiled with immunoSEQ multiplex PCR; TCRdb holds only in-frame clones, not every one. The sample carries around 78,000 clones, 82% recorded once. Sequences were derived from peripheral blood, sampled on day 0 of AZD1222 vaccination. Receptors were obtained from an adult in good health.

The V and J genes are TRBV30 and TRBJ1-3; D is unclear. Germline V gene data show CDR1 as GTSNPN and CDR2 as SVGIG (reference sequence). The CDR3 is made up of 15 amino acids. Trimming pared 0 bases from V and 0 bases from J, leaving 9 bases between. The CDR3, as DNA: TGTGCCTGGAGTGTCGGTGGGAGCTCTGGAAACACCATATATTTT. This encodes CAWSVGGSSGNTIYF.

The V gene is TRBV11-2, the J gene TRBJ2-7; D might be TRBD1 (7 bases). CDR1 and CDR2 (germline): SGHAT, FQNNGV. V gave up 0 bases and J gave up 3 bases, with 15 bases separating them. CDR3 length equals 16 residues. The CDR3 region has the DNA TGTGCCAGCAGCTTAGAAGGAGGGGGCCGACTCTACGAGCAGTACTTC. Translated, it gives CASSLEGGGRLYEQYF.

V and J are TRBV6-5 and TRBJ2-5; 12 bases match TRBD2. Germline assignment: CDR1 MNHEY and CDR2 SVGAGI. The CDR3 loop spans 15 amino acids. J gave up 2 bases and V 10 bases, and 8 bases lay outside the gene matches. CDR3 DNA sequence: TGTGCCACCGCCGCGCTAGCGGGGGGGCAAGAGACCCAGTACTTC. This codes for CATAALAGGQETQYF.

V gene TRBV6-5 combines with J gene TRBJ1-5; D unclear. Per germline, CDR1 MNHEY and CDR2 SVGAGI. CDR3 length: 13 residues. Trimming pared 6 bases from V and 5 bases from J, leaving 11 bases between. The CDR3 DNA follows: TGTGCCAGCAGGTTACTTCGGGATCAGCCCCAGCATTTT. This translates into CASRLLRDQPQHF.

The gene calls are TRBV27 and TRBJ1-2, with D possibly TRBD1 on 6 matching bases. Trimming removed 3 bases from V and 2 bases from J, with 13 bases in between. The CDR3 loop spans 15 amino acids. Germline CDR1 and CDR2: MNHEY and SMNVEV (reference sequence). CDR3 loop: CASSFIADRNYGYTF. The CDR3 DNA reads TGTGCCAGCAGTTTCATCGCCGACAGGAACTATGGCTACACCTTC.

The chain employs TRBV7-2 and TRBJ2-1; 14 bases are a match to TRBD2. Germline CDR1 reads SGHTA; CDR2 reads FQGNSA. The CDR3 runs to 19 residues. V dropped 0 bases and J dropped 7; count of bases not matched to a gene: 11. The CDR3: CASSLAGTSGSLRGNEQFF. DNA of the CDR3: TGTGCCAGCAGCTTAGCGGGGACTAGCGGGAGTTTGCGGGGGAATGAGCAGTTCTTC.

The CDR3 nucleotides are TGTGCCAGCAGTGAGACAGGGTTTCCCTACGAGCAGTACTTC. It is translated as CASSETGFPYEQYF. The rearrangement joins TRBV28 to TRBJ2-7; 7 nucleotides align to TRBD1. This CDR3 region has 14 residues. The V gene's germline CDR1 is MDHEN and CDR2 SYDVKM. Trimming took 5 bases from V and 2 from J; bases not matched to a gene: 6.

The chain has TRBV5-8 and TRBJ1-6; a possible D gene is TRBD1 (6 bases). V lost 3 bases and J lost 5, with 12 bases in between. The germline V gene encodes CDR1 SGHTS and CDR2 YDEGEE. CDR3 length: 15 residues. The CDR3: CASSYRQVDNSPLHF. The CDR3 coding sequence is TGTGCCAGCAGCTACCGACAGGTGGATAATTCACCCCTCCACTTT.

This sequence joins TRBV13 and TRBJ2-5, with D maybe TRBD2 (6 bases). CDR1 and CDR2 from the germline V gene are PRHDT and FYEKMQ (reference sequence). CDR3 size: 18 residues. The germline V and J ends were trimmed by 2 bases and 3 bases, with 22 bases remaining between them. For the CDR3, the DNA is TGTGCCAGCAGCTTACGGTTGGGGGGAGTGACAACGGAAGAGACCCAGTACTTC. It is translated as CASSLRLGGVTTEETQYF.

This clone was counted a single time. The V and J genes are TRBV7-2 and TRBJ2-3; possible D gene TRBD2, 6 bases. CDR1 and CDR2 (germline): SGHTA, FQGNSA. The CDR3 loop spans 14 amino acids. V lost 8 bases and J 3 bases, leaving 15 bases between the germline ends. The CDR3 sequence: CASGRAGWTDTQYF. The CDR3 bases are TGTGCCAGCGGAAGGGCGGGGTGGACAGATACGCAGTATTTT.

The chain combines TRBV13 with TRBJ2-7; 7 nucleotides align to TRBD2. V shed 2 bases, J shed 0 bases, and the junction held 1 base outside the gene matches. The germline CDR1 and CDR2 sequences are PRHDT and FYEKMQ (reference sequence). CDR3 length equals 14 residues. CDR3 amino acids: CASSLPGGSYEQYF. In DNA, the CDR3 is TGTGCCAGCAGCTTACCGGGAGGCTCCTACGAGCAGTACTTC. Filled out from reference TRBV13 and TRBJ2-7, the complete variable domain reads AAGVIQSPRHLIKEKRETATLKCYPIPRHDTVYWYQQGPGQDPQFLISFYEKMQSDKGSIPDRFSAQQFSDYHSELNMSSLELGDSALYFCASSLPGGSYEQYFGPGTRLTVT.

This clone was seen once. The V gene is TRBV18, the J gene TRBJ2-1; D gene ambiguous. The CDR3 extends over 13 amino acids. Germline values: CDR1 KGHSH, CDR2 LQKENI. Trimming took 5 bases from V and 3 from J, leaving 8 bases between them. CDR3 sequence (DNA): TGTGCCAGCTCAGCTAATGACTACAATGAGCAGTTCTTC. Translating it yields CASSANDYNEQFF.

As DNA, the CDR3 is TGTGCCAGCAGCCTGGGGCGTCAGGGGGATTCACCCCTCCACTTT. As protein: CASSLGRQGDSPLHF. The chain couples TRBV6-6 to TRBJ1-6; 7 bases are shared with TRBD1. CDR1 and CDR2 (germline): MNHNY, SVGAGI (reference sequence). Losses at the gene ends were 6 bases for V and 8 bases for J; bases not matched to a gene: 10. This CDR3 spans 15 amino acids.

This clone appeared a single time. This chain links TRBV5-8 with TRBJ2-5; 12 nucleotides line up with TRBD2. Germline trimming cut 4 bases from V and 5 bases from J; bases unmatched to any gene: 6. The V gene's germline CDR1 is SGHTS and CDR2 YDEGEE. The CDR3 is 15 residues long. The DNA for the CDR3 is TGTGCCAGCAGCACCGGGCTAGCGGGGGGGGAGACCCAGTACTTC. Translated: CASSTGLAGGETQYF.

The chain is built from TRBV5-1 and TRBJ2-5, with D possibly called TRBD1 or TRBD2 (5 bases each). The CDR3 spans 15 residues. Looked up from germline, CDR1 is SGHRS and CDR2 is YFSETQ. The V gene lost 0 bases and the J gene lost 2 bases, with 11 bases spanning the gap. CDR3 DNA: TGCGCCAGCAGCTTGGCCGTCGGGGCGCAAGAGACCCAGTACTTC. Protein sequence: CASSLAVGAQETQYF. Full variable domain (outside the CDR3, taken from reference TRBV5-1 and TRBJ2-5): KAGVTQTPRYLIKTRGQQVTLSCSPISGHRSVSWYQQTPGQGLQFLFEYFSETQRNKGNFPGRFSGRQFSNSRSEMNVSTLELGDSALYLCASSLAVGAQETQYFGPGTRLLVL.

The chain links TRBV7-9 to TRBJ1-4; a weak D match, TRBD1 (6 bases). V was shortened by 5 bases and J by 6 bases, with 16 bases between the two germline ends. This CDR3 comprises 15 residues. The V gene's germline CDR1 is SEHNR and CDR2 FQNEAQ (reference sequence). The CDR3 coding sequence is TGTGCCAGCAGCACAATCACAGGGAATGATGAAAAACTGTTTTTT. This sequence encodes CASSTITGNDEKLFF.

CDR3 sequence: CASSQEGGEQFF. The CDR3 nucleotides are TGCGCCAGCAGCCAAGAAGGGGGTGAGCAGTTCTTC. This chain links TRBV4-3 with TRBJ2-1, with D possibly being TRBD1 (6 bases). The CDR3 covers 12 residues. V gave up 0 bases and J gave up 9 bases, with 6 bases separating them. Germline V gene data show CDR1 as LGHNA and CDR2 as YSLEER.

The CDR3 nucleotides read TGTGCCAGTAGTAGCCGGGACAGATCCTATGGCTACACCTTC. It encodes CASSSRDRSYGYTF. J is TRBJ1-2 and V is TRBV19, with 7 bases lining up with TRBD1. Unmatched junction bases numbered 6, after V lost 4 bases and J lost 4 bases. CDR1 LNHDA and CDR2 SQIVND come from the germline V gene (reference sequence). CDR3 length equals 14 residues.

The V and J genes are TRBV15 and TRBJ2-1; possible D gene TRBD2, 6 bases. The CDR3 has 18 residues. V dropped 2 bases and J dropped 5 bases, with 22 bases sitting between them. Germline loops: CDR1 LNHNV, CDR2 YYDKDF (reference sequence). The CDR3 region is CATSRFTSGLRTDNEQFF. The CDR3 nucleotides are TGTGCCACCAGCAGATTCACCTCGGGACTCAGAACGGACAATGAGCAGTTCTTC.

The CDR3 DNA reads as TGTGCCAGCAGTCCCCGGACAGCGACGACCTATAATTCACCCCTCCACTTT. The encoded protein is CASSPRTATTYNSPLHF. The J gene is TRBJ1-6, the V gene TRBV27; D possibly corresponds to TRBD1 (6 bases). The germline V and J ends were trimmed by 5 bases and 2 bases, with 16 bases remaining between them. This CDR3 has 17 amino acids. The germline V gene encodes CDR1 MNHEY and CDR2 SMNVEV (reference sequence).

This clone appeared once. The gene calls are TRBV5-8 and TRBJ2-7; D is undetermined. This CDR3 has 11 residues. CDR1 is SGHTS, CDR2 YDEGEE, per germline. Trimming shortened V by 4 bases and J by 4 bases, and 6 bases separated the two germline ends. The CDR3 spells CASSGRYEQYF. As DNA, the CDR3 is TGTGCCAGCAGCGGCCGGTACGAGCAGTACTTC.